This TCR beta chain is from a study of T cells in Graves' hyperthyroidism and ophthalmopathy. Amplification targeted TCR beta CDR3 regions from RNA transcripts. Researchers ran a first-round RT-PCR on the TCR CDR3 using the HTBI primer set. MiXCR was run by TCRdb on the multiplex PCR reads, yielding one entry per CDR3 protein. This sample yields 500,000 to 800,000 distinct CDR3 sequences, of which less than 45% are seen a single time; less than 9.5% belongs to the top ten. CDR1 and CDR2 from the germline V gene are KGHDR and SFDVKD. CDR3 length: 15 amino acids. V was clipped by 3 bases and J by 8 bases; unmatched bases: 6. This clonotype came up many times.

The chain recombines TRBV24-1 with TRBJ1-2; 12 bases are a match to TRBD1. The sample was peripheral blood or thyroid tissue (not recorded which). The TCR originated in an adult man with Graves' disease, either hyperthyroidism or ophthalmopathy (not recorded which). The CDR3 sequence: CATSDVGQGAEGYTF. The CDR3 nucleotides are TGTGCCACCAGTGATGTGGGACAGGGGGCGGAAGGCTACACCTTC.